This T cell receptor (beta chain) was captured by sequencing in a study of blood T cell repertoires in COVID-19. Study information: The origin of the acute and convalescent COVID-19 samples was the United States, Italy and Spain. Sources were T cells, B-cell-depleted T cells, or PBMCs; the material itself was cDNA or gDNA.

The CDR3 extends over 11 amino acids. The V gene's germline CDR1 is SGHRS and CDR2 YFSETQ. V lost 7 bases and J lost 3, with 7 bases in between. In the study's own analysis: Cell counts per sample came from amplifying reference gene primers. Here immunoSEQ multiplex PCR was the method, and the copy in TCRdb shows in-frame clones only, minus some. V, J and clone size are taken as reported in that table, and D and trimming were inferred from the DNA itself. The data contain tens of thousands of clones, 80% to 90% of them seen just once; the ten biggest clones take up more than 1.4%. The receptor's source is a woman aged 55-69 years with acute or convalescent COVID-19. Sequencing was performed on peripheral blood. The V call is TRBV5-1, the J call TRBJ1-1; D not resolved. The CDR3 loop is CASSADTEAFF. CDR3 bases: TGCGCCAGCTCCGCGGACACTGAAGCTTTCTTT.